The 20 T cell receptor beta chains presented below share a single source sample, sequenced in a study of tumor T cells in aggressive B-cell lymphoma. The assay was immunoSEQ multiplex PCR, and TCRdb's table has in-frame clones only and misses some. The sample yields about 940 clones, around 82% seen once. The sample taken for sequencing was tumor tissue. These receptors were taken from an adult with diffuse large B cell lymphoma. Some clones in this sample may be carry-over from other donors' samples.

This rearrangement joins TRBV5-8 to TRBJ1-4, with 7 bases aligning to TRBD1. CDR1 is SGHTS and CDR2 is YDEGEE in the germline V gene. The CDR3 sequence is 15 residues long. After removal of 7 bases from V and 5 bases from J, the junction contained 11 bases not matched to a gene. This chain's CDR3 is CASRPGTVENEKLFF. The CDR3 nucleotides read TGTGCCAGCCGTCCCGGGACAGTAGAAAATGAAAAACTGTTTTTT.

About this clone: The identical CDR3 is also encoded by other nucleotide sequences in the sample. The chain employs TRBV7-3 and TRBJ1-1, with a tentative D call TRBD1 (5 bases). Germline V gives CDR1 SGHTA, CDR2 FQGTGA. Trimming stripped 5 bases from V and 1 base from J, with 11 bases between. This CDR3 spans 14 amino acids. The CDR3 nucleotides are TGTGCCAGCAGCCCGGCGACAGCGAACACTGAAGCTTTCTTT. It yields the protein CASSPATANTEAFF. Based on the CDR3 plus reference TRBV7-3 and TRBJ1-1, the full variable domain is GAGVSQTPSNKVTEKGKYVELRCDPISGHTALYWYRQSLGQGPEFLIYFQGTGAADDSGLPNDRFFAVRPEGSVSTLKIQRTERGDSAVYLCASSPATANTEAFFGQGTRLTVV.

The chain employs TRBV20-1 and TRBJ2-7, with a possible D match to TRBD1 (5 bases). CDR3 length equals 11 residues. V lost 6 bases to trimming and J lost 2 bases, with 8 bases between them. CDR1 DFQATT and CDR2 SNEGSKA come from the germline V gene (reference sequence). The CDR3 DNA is TGCAGTGCAAGGGGCGCCTACGAGCAGTACTTC. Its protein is CSARGAYEQYF.

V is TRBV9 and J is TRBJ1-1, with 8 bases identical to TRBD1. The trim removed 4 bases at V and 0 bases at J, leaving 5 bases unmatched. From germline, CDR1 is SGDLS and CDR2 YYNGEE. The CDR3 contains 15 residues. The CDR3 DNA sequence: TGTGCCAGCAGCCCCACGACAGGGGTGAACACTGAAGCTTTCTTT. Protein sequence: CASSPTTGVNTEAFF.

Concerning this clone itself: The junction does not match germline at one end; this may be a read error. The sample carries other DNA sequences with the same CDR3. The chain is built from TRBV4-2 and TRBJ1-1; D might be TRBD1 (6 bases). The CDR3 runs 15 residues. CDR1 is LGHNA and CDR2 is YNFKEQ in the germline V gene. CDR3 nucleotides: TGTGCCAGCAGCCAGGTTGACAGGTTGAACACTGAAGCTTTTTTT. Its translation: CASSQVDRLNTEAFF.

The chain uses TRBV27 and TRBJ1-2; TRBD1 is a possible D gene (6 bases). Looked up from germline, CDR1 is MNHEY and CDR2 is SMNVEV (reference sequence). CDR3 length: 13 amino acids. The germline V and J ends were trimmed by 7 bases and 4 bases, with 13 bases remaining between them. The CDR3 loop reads CASTSTGFYGYTF. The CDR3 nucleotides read TGTGCCAGCACCTCCACAGGGTTCTATGGCTACACCTTC.

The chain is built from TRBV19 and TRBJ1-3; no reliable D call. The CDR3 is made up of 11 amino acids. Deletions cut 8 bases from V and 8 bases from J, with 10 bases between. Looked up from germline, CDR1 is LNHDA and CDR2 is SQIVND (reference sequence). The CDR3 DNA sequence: TGTGCCAGTCAATTTAGAGACACCATATATTTT. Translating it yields CASQFRDTIYF.

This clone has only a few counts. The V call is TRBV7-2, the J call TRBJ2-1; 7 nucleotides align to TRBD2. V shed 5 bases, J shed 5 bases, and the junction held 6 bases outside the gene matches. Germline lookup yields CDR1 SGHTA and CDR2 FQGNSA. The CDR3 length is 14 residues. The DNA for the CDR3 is TGTGCCAGCAGCCCGGGGGGACTGAACAATGAGCAGTTCTTC. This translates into CASSPGGLNNEQFF.

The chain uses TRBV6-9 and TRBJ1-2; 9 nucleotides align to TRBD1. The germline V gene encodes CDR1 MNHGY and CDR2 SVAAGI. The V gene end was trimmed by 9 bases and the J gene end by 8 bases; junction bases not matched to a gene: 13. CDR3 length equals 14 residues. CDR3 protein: CASRVPGQGIGYTF. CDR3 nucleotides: TGTGCCAGTCGGGTTCCGGGACAGGGTATCGGCTACACCTTC.

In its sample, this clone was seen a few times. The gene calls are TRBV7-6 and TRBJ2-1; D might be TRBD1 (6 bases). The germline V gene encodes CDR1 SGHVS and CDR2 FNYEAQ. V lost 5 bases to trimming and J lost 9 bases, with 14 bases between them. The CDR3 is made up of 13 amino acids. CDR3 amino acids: CASSQNRAAEQFF. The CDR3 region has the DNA TGTGCCAGCAGCCAAAACAGGGCGGCTGAGCAGTTCTTC.

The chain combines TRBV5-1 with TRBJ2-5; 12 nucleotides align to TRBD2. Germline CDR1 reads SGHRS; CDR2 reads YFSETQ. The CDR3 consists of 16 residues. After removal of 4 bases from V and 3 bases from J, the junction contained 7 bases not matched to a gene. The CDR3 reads CASSPGTSGWEETQYF. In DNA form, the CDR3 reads TGCGCCAGCAGCCCGGGGACTAGCGGGTGGGAAGAGACCCAGTACTTC.

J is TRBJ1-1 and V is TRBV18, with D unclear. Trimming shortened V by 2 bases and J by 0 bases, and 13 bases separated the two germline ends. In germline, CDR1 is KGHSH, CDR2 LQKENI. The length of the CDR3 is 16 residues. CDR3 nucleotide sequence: TGTGCCAGCTCACCAAAACGTGTGAACATGAACACTGAAGCTTTCTTT. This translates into CASSPKRVNMNTEAFF.

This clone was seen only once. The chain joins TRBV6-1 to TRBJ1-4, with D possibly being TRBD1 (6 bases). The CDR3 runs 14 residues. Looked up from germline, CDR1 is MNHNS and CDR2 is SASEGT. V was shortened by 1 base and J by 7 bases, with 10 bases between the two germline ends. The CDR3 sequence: CASSEVGGAEKLFF. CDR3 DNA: TGTGCCAGCAGTGAAGTAGGGGGAGCTGAAAAACTGTTTTTT.

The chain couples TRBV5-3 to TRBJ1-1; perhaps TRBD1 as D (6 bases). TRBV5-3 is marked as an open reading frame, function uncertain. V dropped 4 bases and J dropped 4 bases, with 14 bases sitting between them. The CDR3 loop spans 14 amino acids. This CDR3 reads CARSAPQGPTEAFF. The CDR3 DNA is TGTGCCAGAAGCGCGCCGCAGGGGCCCACTGAAGCTTTCTTT.

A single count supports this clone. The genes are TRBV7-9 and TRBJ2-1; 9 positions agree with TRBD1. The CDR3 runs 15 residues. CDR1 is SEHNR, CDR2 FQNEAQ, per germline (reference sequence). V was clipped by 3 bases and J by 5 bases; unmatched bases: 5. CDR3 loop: CASSFRQGVNNEQFF. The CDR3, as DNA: TGTGCCAGCAGCTTCCGACAGGGGGTCAACAATGAGCAGTTCTTC.

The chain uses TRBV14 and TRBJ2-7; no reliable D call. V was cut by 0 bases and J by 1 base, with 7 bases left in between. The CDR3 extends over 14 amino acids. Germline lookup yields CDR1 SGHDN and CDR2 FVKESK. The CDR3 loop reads CASSQDRVSYEQYF. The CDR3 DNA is TGTGCCAGCAGCCAAGATCGGGTATCCTACGAGCAGTACTTC.

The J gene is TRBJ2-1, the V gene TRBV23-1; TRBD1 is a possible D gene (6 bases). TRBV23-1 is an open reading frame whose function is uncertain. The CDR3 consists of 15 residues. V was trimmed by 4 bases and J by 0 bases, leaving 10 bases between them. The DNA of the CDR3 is TGCGCCAGCAGTCGGGGGACATCCTCCTACAATGAGCAGTTCTTC. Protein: CASSRGTSSYNEQFF.

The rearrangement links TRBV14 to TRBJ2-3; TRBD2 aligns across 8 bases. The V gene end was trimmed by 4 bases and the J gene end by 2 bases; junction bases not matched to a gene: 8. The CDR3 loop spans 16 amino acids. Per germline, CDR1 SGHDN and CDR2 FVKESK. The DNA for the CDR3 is TGTGCCAGCAGCCCAGCGGAGCGGGGGATCACAGATACGCAGTATTTT. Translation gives CASSPAERGITDTQYF.

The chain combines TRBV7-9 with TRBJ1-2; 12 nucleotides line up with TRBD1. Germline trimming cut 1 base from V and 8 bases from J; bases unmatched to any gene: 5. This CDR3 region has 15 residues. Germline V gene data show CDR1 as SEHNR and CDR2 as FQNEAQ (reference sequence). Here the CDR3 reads CASSLGDRGLEGYTF. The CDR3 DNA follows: TGTGCCAGCAGCTTAGGGGACAGGGGGCTGGAAGGCTACACCTTC.

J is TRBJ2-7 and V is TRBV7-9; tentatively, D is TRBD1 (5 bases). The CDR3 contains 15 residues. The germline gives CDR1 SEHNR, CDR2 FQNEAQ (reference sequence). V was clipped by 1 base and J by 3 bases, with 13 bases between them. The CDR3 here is CASSLEGIANYEQYF. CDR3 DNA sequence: TGTGCCAGCAGCTTAGAGGGGATCGCGAACTACGAGCAGTACTTC.